This is a list of T cell receptor beta chains from one sample in a study of CD8+ T cells in alopecia areata. Libraries were prepared by immunoSEQ multiplex PCR; TCRdb keeps only in-frame clonotypes and omits some of them. The sample has roughly 250,000 clones, 67% seen once. The sample was CD4+ T cells sorted from blood, taken at week 0. These receptors all stem from a human donor with alopecia areata. Both conserved end residues are part of each CDR3. D genes are given only for firm matches. Clone size, where shown, is once, few, many, or a class for clones that have expanded.

size	D	V	J	length	CDR3	DNA
-	TRBD2	TRBV6-5	TRBJ2-1	14	CASSPGLTYNEQFF	TGTGCCAGCAGTCCGGGACTAACCTACAATGAGCAGTTCTTC
-	-	TRBV29-1	TRBJ1-1	13	CSVAGAGGTEAFF	TGCAGCGTGGCAGGGGCCGGGGGCACTGAAGCTTTCTTT
-	-	TRBV29-1	TRBJ2-7	11	CSVAVNYEQYF	TGCAGCGTTGCTGTAAACTACGAGCAGTACTTC
-	-	TRBV30	TRBJ1-6	16	CAWSQGTLRYNSPLHF	TGTGCCTGGAGTCAGGGGACCCTCCGCTATAATTCACCCCTCCACTTT
-	-	TRBV29-1	TRBJ2-7	11	CSATDGYEQYF	TGCAGCGCCACGGACGGGTACGAGCAGTACTTC
-	TRBD1	TRBV4-3	TRBJ2-1	14	CASSQVDRGNEQFF	TGCGCCAGCAGCCAGGTTGACAGGGGGAATGAGCAGTTCTTC
once	-	TRBV5-1	TRBJ1-4	13	CASSFAGDEKLFF	TGCGCCAGCAGCTTCGCCGGGGACGAAAAACTGTTTTTT
-	-	TRBV5-1	TRBJ2-7	12	CASSPDTYEQYF	TGCGCCAGCAGCCCCGACACCTACGAGCAGTACTTC
-	-	TRBV7-2	TRBJ2-3	12	CASSLGVGTQYF	TGTGCCAGCAGCTTGGGGGTGGGTACGCAGTATTTT
-	TRBD1	TRBV5-6	TRBJ2-1	16	CASSRTGVASYNEQFF	TGTGCCAGCAGCAGAACAGGGGTAGCGTCCTACAATGAGCAGTTCTTC
few	TRBD1	TRBV29-1	TRBJ1-1	12	CSVNRGNTEAFF	TGCAGCGTAAACAGGGGGAACACTGAAGCTTTCTTT
-	-	TRBV29-1	TRBJ1-2	12	CSVGPGLDGYTF	TGCAGCGTTGGGCCAGGTCTCGATGGCTACACCTTC
-	-	TRBV27	TRBJ2-5	16	CASSPNRARGQETQYF	TGTGCCAGCAGTCCCAACCGGGCCAGGGGCCAAGAGACCCAGTACTTC